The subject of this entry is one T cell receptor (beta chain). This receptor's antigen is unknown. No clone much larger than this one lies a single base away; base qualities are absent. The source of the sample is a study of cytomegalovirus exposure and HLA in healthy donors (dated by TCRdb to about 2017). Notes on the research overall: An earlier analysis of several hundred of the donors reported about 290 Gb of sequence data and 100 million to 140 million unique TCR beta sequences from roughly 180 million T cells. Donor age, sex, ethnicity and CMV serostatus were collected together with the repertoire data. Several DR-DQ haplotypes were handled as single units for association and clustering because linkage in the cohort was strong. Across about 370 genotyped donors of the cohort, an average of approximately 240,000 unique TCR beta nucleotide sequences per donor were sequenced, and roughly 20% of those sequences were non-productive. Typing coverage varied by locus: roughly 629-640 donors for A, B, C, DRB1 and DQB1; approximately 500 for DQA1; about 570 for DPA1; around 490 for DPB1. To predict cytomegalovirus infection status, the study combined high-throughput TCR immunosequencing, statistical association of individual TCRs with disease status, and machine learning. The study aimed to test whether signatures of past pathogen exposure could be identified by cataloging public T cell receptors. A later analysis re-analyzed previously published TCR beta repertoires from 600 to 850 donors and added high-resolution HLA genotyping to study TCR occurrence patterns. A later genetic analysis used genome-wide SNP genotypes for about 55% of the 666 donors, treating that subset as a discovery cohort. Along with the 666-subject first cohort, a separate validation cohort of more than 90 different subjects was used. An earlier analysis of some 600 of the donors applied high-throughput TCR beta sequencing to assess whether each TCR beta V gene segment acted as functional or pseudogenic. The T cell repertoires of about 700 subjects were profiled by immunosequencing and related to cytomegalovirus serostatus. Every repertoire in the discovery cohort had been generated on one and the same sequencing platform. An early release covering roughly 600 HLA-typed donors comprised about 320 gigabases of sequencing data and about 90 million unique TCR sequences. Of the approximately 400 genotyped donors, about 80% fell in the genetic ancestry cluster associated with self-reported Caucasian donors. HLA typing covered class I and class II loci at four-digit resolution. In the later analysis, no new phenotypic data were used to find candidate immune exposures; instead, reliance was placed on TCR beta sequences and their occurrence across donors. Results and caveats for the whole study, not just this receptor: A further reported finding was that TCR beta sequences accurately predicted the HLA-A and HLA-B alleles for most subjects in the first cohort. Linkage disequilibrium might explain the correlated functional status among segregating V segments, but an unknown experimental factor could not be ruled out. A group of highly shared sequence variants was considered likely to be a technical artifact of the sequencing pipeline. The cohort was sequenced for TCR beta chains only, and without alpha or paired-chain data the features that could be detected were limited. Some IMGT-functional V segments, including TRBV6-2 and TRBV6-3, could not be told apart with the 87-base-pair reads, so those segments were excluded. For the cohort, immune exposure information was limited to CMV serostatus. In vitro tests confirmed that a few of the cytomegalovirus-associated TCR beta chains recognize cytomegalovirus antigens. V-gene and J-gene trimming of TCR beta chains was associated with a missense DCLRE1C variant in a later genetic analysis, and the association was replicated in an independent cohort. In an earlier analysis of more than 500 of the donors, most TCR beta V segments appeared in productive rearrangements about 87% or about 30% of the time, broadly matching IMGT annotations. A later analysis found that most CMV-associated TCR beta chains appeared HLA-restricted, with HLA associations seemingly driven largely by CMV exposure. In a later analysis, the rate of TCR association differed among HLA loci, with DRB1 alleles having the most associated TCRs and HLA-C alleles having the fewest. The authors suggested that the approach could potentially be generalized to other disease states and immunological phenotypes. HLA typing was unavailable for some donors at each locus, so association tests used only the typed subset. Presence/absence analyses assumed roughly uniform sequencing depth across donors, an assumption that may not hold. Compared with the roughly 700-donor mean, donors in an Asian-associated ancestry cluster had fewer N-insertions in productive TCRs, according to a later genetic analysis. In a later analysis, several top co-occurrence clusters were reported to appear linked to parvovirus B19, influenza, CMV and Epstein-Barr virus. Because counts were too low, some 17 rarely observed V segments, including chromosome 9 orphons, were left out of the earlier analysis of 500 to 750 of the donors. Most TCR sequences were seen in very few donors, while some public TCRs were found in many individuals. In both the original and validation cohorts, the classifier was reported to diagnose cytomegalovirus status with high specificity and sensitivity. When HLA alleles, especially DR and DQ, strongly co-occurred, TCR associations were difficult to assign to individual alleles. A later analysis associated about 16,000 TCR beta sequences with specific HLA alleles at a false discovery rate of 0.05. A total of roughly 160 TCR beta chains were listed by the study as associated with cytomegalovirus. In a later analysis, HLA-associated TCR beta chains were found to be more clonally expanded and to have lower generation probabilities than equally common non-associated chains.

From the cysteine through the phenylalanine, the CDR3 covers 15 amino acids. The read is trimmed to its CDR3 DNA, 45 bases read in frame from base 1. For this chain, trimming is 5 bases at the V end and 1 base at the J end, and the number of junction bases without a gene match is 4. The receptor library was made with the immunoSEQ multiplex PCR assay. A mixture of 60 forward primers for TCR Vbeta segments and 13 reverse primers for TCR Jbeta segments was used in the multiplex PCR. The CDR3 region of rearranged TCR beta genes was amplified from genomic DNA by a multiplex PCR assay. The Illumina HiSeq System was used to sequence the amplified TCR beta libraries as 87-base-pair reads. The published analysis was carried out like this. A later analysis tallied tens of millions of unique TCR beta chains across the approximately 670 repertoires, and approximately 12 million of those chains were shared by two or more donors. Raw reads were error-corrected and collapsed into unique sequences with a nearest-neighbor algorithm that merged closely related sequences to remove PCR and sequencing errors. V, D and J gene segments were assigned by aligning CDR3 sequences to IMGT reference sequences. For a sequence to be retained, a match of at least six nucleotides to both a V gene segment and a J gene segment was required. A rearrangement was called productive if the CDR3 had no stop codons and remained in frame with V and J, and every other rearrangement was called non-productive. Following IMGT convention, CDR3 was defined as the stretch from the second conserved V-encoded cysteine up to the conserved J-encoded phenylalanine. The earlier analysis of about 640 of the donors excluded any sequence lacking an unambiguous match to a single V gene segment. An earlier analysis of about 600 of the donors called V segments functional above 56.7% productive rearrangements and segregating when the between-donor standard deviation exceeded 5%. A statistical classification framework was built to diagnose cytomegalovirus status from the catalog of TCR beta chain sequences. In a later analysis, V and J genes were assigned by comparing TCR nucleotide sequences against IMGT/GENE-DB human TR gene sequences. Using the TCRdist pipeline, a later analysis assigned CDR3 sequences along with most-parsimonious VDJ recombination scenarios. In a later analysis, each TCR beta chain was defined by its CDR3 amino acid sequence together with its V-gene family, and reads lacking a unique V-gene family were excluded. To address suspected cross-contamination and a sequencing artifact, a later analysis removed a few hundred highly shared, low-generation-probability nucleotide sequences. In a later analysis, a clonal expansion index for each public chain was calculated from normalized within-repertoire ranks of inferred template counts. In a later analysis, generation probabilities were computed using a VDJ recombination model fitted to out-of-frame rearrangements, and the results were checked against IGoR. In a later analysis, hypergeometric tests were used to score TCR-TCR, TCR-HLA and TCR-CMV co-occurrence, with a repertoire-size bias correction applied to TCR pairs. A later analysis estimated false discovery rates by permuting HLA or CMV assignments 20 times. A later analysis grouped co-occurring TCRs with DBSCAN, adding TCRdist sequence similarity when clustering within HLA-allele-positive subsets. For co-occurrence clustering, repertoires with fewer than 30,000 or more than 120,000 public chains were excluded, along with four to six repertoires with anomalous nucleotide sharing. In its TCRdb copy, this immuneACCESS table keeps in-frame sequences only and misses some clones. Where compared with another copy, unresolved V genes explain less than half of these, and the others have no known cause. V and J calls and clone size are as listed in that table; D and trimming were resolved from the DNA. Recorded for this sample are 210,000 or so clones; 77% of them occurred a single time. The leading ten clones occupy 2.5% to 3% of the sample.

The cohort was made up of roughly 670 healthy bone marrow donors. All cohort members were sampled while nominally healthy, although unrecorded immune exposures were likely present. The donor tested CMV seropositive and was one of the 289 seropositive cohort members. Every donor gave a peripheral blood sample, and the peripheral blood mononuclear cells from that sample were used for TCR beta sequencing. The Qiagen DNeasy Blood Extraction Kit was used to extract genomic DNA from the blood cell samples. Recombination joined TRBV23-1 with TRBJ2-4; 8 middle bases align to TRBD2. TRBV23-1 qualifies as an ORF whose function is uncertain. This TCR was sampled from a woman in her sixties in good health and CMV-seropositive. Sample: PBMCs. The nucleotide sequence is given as TGCGCCAGCAGTATGCGGGGGGTGGCCAAAAACATTCAGTACTTC. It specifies CASSMRGVAKNIQYF.